This TCR beta chain was recorded in a study of identical twins. Regarding this clonotype: Its specificity is unknown.

All of the donors were Caucasians in good health. Looked up from germline, CDR1 is MDHEN and CDR2 is SYDVKM. Trimming removed 3 bases from V and 3 bases from J; junction bases left unmatched: 6. The CDR3 covers 16 residues. TCRdb reprocessed the 5' RACE reads with MiXCR, giving one entry per CDR3 protein. Among 1.5 million to 2 million distinct CDR3 sequences listed, under 35% were seen once. Study-wide points: A partial confounding effect on zero-insertion analyses could come from invariant MAIT and iNKT cells.

The sample consisted of cord blood. This sequence originates from a newborn girl in good health. The chain is built from TRBV28 and TRBJ2-3; TRBD1 matches 10 bases. DNA of the CDR3: TGTGCCAGCAGTTTTAGACAGGGGGCGCGAACAGATACGCAGTATTTT. It specifies CASSFRQGARTDTQYF.